These 29 T cell receptor beta chains originate from one sample sequenced in a study of a mutant IDH1 vaccine in newly diagnosed glioma. TCRdb's copy holds only in-frame clones and misses some; the assay was immunoSEQ multiplex PCR. The sample contains about 68,000 clones, 79% of which appear only once. Stated time point: baseline, week 1 (first vaccination visit). Documented treatment: pre-vaccination baseline after standard-of-care therapy. Source: PBMCs, taken from a glioma patient treated with radiotherapy, temozolomide or both. These receptors originate from a man aged 45-65 years with glioma.

The chain uses TRBV9 and TRBJ2-5, with TRBD1 matching over 7 bases. Trimming removed 0 bases from V and 2 bases from J; junction bases left unmatched: 4. Looked up from germline, CDR1 is SGDLS and CDR2 is YYNGEE. The CDR3 totals 15 residues. CDR3 region: CASSVDATGQETQYF. The CDR3 nucleotides read TGTGCCAGCAGCGTAGACGCGACAGGGCAAGAGACCCAGTACTTC.

This chain uses TRBV28 with TRBJ1-5, with D unclear. Germline V CDR1 and CDR2: MDHEN, SYDVKM. This CDR3 has 12 amino acids. With 9 bases removed from V and 2 bases from J, the gap between germline ends came to 8 bases. In DNA, the CDR3 is TGTGCCAGTAGATGGGGCAATCAGCCCCAGCATTTT. Protein sequence: CASRWGNQPQHF.

The rearrangement joins TRBV9 to TRBJ2-1, with a possible D match to TRBD2 (6 bases). This CDR3 is built from 15 residues. The V and J ends lost 4 bases and 0 bases respectively, with 11 bases between them. The germline gives CDR1 SGDLS, CDR2 YYNGEE. The CDR3 reads CASSPFGSSYNEQFF. The CDR3, as DNA: TGTGCCAGCAGCCCCTTCGGGAGCTCCTACAATGAGCAGTTCTTC.

The rearrangement uses TRBV28 and TRBJ2-7, with 7 bases that match TRBD1. The CDR3 contains 13 residues. The germline gives CDR1 MDHEN, CDR2 SYDVKM. The V segment lost 6 bases and the J segment 3 bases; nucleotides outside the gene matches: 5. CDR3 sequence reads: CASSRTGGYEQYF. DNA of the CDR3: TGTGCCAGCAGCCGGACAGGAGGCTACGAGCAGTACTTC.

The rearrangement uses TRBV4-3 and TRBJ2-1; the D gene is possibly TRBD1 (6 bases). Germline loops: CDR1 LGHNA, CDR2 YSLEER. The CDR3 runs to 15 residues. Trimming cost V 3 bases and J 7 bases, with 16 bases left between them. The CDR3: CASSQASTGPNEQFF. CDR3 DNA: TGCGCCAGCAGCCAGGCTTCTACAGGGCCTAATGAGCAGTTCTTC.

The V call is TRBV10-2, the J call TRBJ1-2; TRBD1 matches 10 bases. CDR1 is WSHSY, CDR2 SAAADI, per germline. This CDR3 contains 16 residues. The trim removed 5 bases at V and 4 bases at J, leaving 10 bases unmatched. CDR3 sequence (DNA): TGCGCCAGCAGTTGGGACAGGGGAGCAAGTAGCTATGGCTACACCTTC. Encoded protein: CASSWDRGASSYGYTF.

The CDR3 sequence is CASSMKQGRGTEAFF. CDR3 coding DNA: TGTGCCAGTAGTATGAAGCAGGGCCGTGGGACTGAAGCTTTCTTT. The chain uses TRBV19 and TRBJ1-1, with TRBD1 as a possible D gene (5 bases). The CDR3 has 15 residues. Germline CDR1 and CDR2: LNHDA and SQIVND (reference sequence). Trimming pared 3 bases from V and 5 bases from J, leaving 16 bases between.

The V gene is TRBV4-1, the J gene TRBJ2-4; D may correspond to TRBD1 or TRBD2 (6 bases each). V dropped 0 bases and J dropped 2 bases, with 20 bases sitting between them. Germline CDR1 is MGHRA and CDR2 is YSYEKL. The CDR3 spans 19 residues. CDR3: CASSQDEGEWGESKNIQYF. CDR3 bases: TGCGCCAGCAGCCAAGATGAGGGGGAGTGGGGGGAATCCAAAAACATTCAGTACTTC.

The chain is built from TRBV29-1 and TRBJ2-7; a possible D gene is TRBD2 (6 bases). This CDR3 has 13 amino acids. Trimming shortened V by 4 bases and J by 2 bases, and 12 bases separated the two germline ends. The germline CDR1 and CDR2 sequences are SQVTM and ANQGSEA. CDR3 loop: CSVVGGSAYEQYF. The CDR3 coding sequence is TGCAGCGTTGTGGGGGGATCGGCCTACGAGCAGTACTTC.

This chain joins TRBV7-9 and TRBJ2-3; D unclear. Germline CDR1 and CDR2: SEHNR and FQNEAQ (reference sequence). Trimming left V 2 bases short and J 2 bases short, with 14 bases between. The CDR3 is 16 residues long. CDR3 sequence: CASSLRRTESTDTQYF. Written as DNA, the CDR3 is TGTGCCAGCAGCTTACGGCGTACGGAATCCACAGATACGCAGTATTTT.

The CDR3 region has the DNA TGTGCCAGCAGCTTAGAGGGCAGGGCTTCCTACGAGCAGTACTTC. Protein: CASSLEGRASYEQYF. The rearrangement uses TRBV13 and TRBJ2-7; possibly TRBD1 for D (5 bases). The ends were cut back, 1 base at V and 1 base at J, with 11 bases in the middle. CDR1 is PRHDT and CDR2 is FYEKMQ in the germline V gene (reference sequence). The CDR3 sequence is 15 residues long.

This clone was seen once. The CDR3 is CASSLGGAGANVLTF. CDR3 DNA: TGCGCCAGCAGCTTGGGCGGGGCTGGGGCCAACGTCCTGACTTTC. The rearrangement uses TRBV5-1 and TRBJ2-6; possibly TRBD2 for D (6 bases). This CDR3 comprises 15 residues. V lost 0 bases and J 2 bases, leaving 6 bases between the germline ends. CDR1 and CDR2 from the germline V gene are SGHRS and YFSETQ.

The chain is built from TRBV30 and TRBJ1-3; TRBD1 is a possible D gene (5 bases). The V gene lost 2 bases and the J gene lost 0 bases, with 11 bases spanning the gap. CDR3 length: 15 amino acids. Per the germline V gene, CDR1 is GTSNPN and CDR2 is SVGIG (reference sequence). CDR3 residues: CAWSLGRYSGNTIYF. In DNA form, the CDR3 reads TGTGCCTGGAGTTTGGGACGGTACTCTGGAAACACCATATATTTT.

The sample holds a few counts of this clone. The V and J genes are TRBV6-1 and TRBJ1-5, with D tentatively TRBD1 (5 bases). CDR1 and CDR2 from the germline V gene are MNHNS and SASEGT. Trimming removed 2 bases at V and 3 bases at J, with 8 bases between. The CDR3 extends over 14 amino acids. The CDR3 protein is CASSELDTNQPQHF. The CDR3 region has the DNA TGTGCCAGCAGTGAATTGGACACCAATCAGCCCCAGCATTTT.

This chain joins TRBV9 and TRBJ2-3; D gene ambiguous. Germline V gene data show CDR1 as SGDLS and CDR2 as YYNGEE. The CDR3 has 15 amino acids. Deletions cut 1 base from V and 1 base from J, with 10 bases between. The CDR3 region is CASSVNPPGTDTQYF. The CDR3 DNA reads TGTGCCAGCAGCGTAAATCCCCCCGGCACAGATACGCAGTATTTT.

CDR3 nucleotides: TGTGCCAGTAGTCCGGGACAGGGGATGACTGAAGCTTTCTTT. Translated, it gives CASSPGQGMTEAFF. The V and J genes are TRBV19 and TRBJ1-1; TRBD1 matches 10 bases. Unmatched junction bases numbered 5, after V lost 5 bases and J lost 5 bases. Looked up from germline, CDR1 is LNHDA and CDR2 is SQIVND (reference sequence). The CDR3 contains 14 residues.

J is TRBJ2-7 and V is TRBV7-9; 7 positions match TRBD2. Per the germline V gene, CDR1 is SEHNR and CDR2 is FQNEAQ (reference sequence). The CDR3 is 16 residues long. J lost 3 bases, V lost 1 base, and 9 bases had no gene match. The CDR3 here is CASSLGLGEGIYEQYF. The CDR3 DNA sequence: TGTGCCAGCAGCTTAGGACTGGGGGAGGGAATCTACGAGCAGTACTTC.

The V call is TRBV5-4, the J call TRBJ2-4, with TRBD2 identical over 8 bases. This CDR3 has 15 amino acids. V trimming: 3 bases; J trimming: 3 bases; junction bases outside the gene matches: 5. Germline lookup yields CDR1 SGHNT and CDR2 YYREEE (reference sequence). CDR3 in amino acids: CASSSQREIKNIQYF. CDR3 coding DNA: TGTGCCAGCAGCTCCCAGCGGGAGATCAAAAACATTCAGTACTTC.

The rearrangement links TRBV9 to TRBJ2-1; 11 bases fit TRBD1. CDR3 length: 15 amino acids. Germline CDR1 SGDLS, CDR2 YYNGEE. J gave up 4 bases and V 3 bases, and 3 bases lay outside the gene matches. The DNA for the CDR3 is TGTGCCAGCAGCGCCGGGACAGGGGGGTACAATGAGCAGTTCTTC. This sequence encodes CASSAGTGGYNEQFF.

The V gene is TRBV27, the J gene TRBJ1-2; possible D gene TRBD1, 6 bases. Trimming removed 7 bases at V and 7 bases at J, with 19 bases between. CDR3 length equals 14 residues. CDR1 is MNHEY and CDR2 is SMNVEV in the germline V gene (reference sequence). This chain's CDR3 is CASTFSGGRGGYTF. The CDR3 DNA is TGTGCCAGCACATTCAGCGGGGGGCGAGGTGGCTACACCTTC.

The V call is TRBV19, the J call TRBJ2-1; 8 nucleotides agree with TRBD1. The CDR3 totals 15 residues. With 6 bases clipped from V and 3 bases from J, the junction kept 7 bases outside the gene matches. Germline CDR1 LNHDA, CDR2 SQIVND (reference sequence). CDR3 in DNA: TGTGCCAGTAGCACCGGGACAGGTTTCTACAATGAGCAGTTCTTC. Translated, it gives CASSTGTGFYNEQFF.

The chain couples TRBV15 to TRBJ2-3, with 7 bases that match TRBD2. Looked up from germline, CDR1 is LNHNV and CDR2 is YYDKDF (reference sequence). The CDR3 has 16 amino acids. After removal of 1 base from V and 3 bases from J, the junction contained 7 bases not matched to a gene. CDR3 nucleotide sequence: TGTGCCACCAGCAGAGGGGCGGGGGTAGGTACAGATACGCAGTATTTT. Translating gives CATSRGAGVGTDTQYF. Full variable domain (outside the CDR3, taken from reference TRBV15 and TRBJ2-3): DAMVIQNPRYQVTQFGKPVTLSCSQTLNHNVMYWYQQKSSQAPKLLFHYYDKDFNNEADTPDNFQSRRPNTSFCFLDIRSPGLGDTAMYLCATSRGAGVGTDTQYFGPGTRLTVL.

The chain recombines TRBV29-1 with TRBJ2-5; 10 positions agree with TRBD2. The CDR3 has 13 amino acids. Per germline, CDR1 SQVTM and CDR2 ANQGSEA. V shed 6 bases and J 5 bases; nucleotides not matched to a gene: 6. The CDR3 sequence is CSVSGTSEETQYF. CDR3 sequence (DNA): TGCAGCGTCTCCGGGACTAGCGAGGAGACCCAGTACTTC.

This sequence joins TRBV10-3 and TRBJ1-6, with 7 bases that match TRBD1. The CDR3 runs to 15 residues. Germline-derived CDR1 and CDR2 are ENHRY and SYGVKD. The V gene end was trimmed by 7 bases and the J gene end by 6 bases; junction bases not matched to a gene: 9. The CDR3 region has the DNA TGTGCCATCACCGAAGGGAGACAGGGTAATTCACCCCTCCACTTT. It translates to CAITEGRQGNSPLHF.

The V call is TRBV25-1, the J call TRBJ1-2, with D possibly being TRBD1 (6 bases). Germline V lookup: CDR1 MGHDK, CDR2 SYGVNS. This CDR3 has 13 residues. V was cut by 7 bases and J by 3 bases, with 12 bases left in between. The CDR3 sequence is CASIGGQDYGYTF. The CDR3 coding sequence is TGTGCCAGCATCGGGGGGCAGGACTATGGCTACACCTTC.

The chain couples TRBV5-1 to TRBJ1-4, with D possibly being TRBD1 (6 bases). Looked up from germline, CDR1 is SGHRS and CDR2 is YFSETQ. V was pared by 0 bases and J by 16 bases, with 13 bases between. This CDR3 has 12 amino acids. The CDR3 loop is CASSLDGTSGFF. CDR3 DNA sequence: TGCGCCAGCAGCTTGGATGGGACAAGCGGGTTTTTT.

V is TRBV2 and J is TRBJ2-3, with TRBD2 matching over 9 bases. The CDR3 sequence is 14 residues long. The junction had 4 bases not matched to a gene; V was cut back by 6 bases and J by 3 bases. Germline V CDR1 and CDR2: SNHLY, FYNNEI. CDR3 residues: CASRERGVTDTQYF. In nucleotides, the CDR3 is TGTGCCAGCAGGGAGCGGGGGGTGACAGATACGCAGTATTTT.

This clone was seen more than once but under ten times. The CDR3 DNA sequence: TGTGCCAGCAGTTTTCTCGACAGGGGGGATGAGCAGTTCTTC. Its translation is CASSFLDRGDEQFF. The gene calls are TRBV27 and TRBJ2-1; 9 bases are a match to TRBD1. V lost 3 bases, J lost 8 bases, and 5 bases stayed unmatched. The CDR3 consists of 14 residues. Germline values: CDR1 MNHEY, CDR2 SMNVEV (reference sequence).

V usage is TRBV10-3 and J usage is TRBJ1-5; D not resolved. The CDR3 covers 14 residues. Germline CDR1 is ENHRY and CDR2 is SYGVKD. Between the trimmed V and J ends, which lost 0 bases and 3 bases, there was a span of 6 bases. The CDR3 sequence is CAISESGNNQPQHF. DNA for the CDR3: TGTGCCATCAGTGAGTCGGGGAACAATCAGCCCCAGCATTTT.